Here is one TCR beta chain with its context. Its antigen remains unidentified. The data were produced by immunoSEQ multiplex PCR, yet TCRdb's version contains in-frame clones alone and is incomplete. The sample lists 95,000 to 150,000 clones, around 90% occurring once. These data come from a study of T cell responses to AZD1222 COVID-19 vaccine. The study, taken as a whole, reports: Reportedly, nearly half the spike-specific TCRs target unmutated variant regions. Seropositive at baseline were only 5 to 7 AZD1222 recipients. Along spike, vaccine-associated CD4 TCRs were found throughout, with dominance at 160-218 and 743-854. Elevations in Spike-specific TCR breadth and depth followed administration of two AZD1222 doses.

The CDR3 is 12 residues long. Trimming took off 5 bases at V and 5 bases at J, with 7 bases between the two ends. Germline V gene sequence: CDR1 MDHEN, CDR2 SYDVKM. Sample: peripheral blood, taken on day 0 of AZD1222 vaccination. The V and J genes are TRBV28 and TRBJ1-5, with D tentatively TRBD1 (6 bases). The TCR was taken from an adult in good health. CDR3 loop: CASSTGYQPQHF. Written as DNA, the CDR3 is TGTGCCAGCAGTACAGGGTATCAGCCCCAGCATTTT.